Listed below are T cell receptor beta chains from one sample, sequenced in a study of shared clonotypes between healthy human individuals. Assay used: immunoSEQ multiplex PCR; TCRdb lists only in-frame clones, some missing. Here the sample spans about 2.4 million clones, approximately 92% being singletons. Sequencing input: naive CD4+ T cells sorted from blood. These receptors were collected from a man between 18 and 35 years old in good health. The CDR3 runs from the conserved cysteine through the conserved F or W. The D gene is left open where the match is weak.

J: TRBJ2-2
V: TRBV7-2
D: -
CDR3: CASSLETGELFF

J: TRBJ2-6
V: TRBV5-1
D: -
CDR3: CASSLGLNSGANVLTF

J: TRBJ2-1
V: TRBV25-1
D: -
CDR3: CASRLPLADEQFF

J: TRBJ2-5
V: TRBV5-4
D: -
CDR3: CASSFGPQETQYF

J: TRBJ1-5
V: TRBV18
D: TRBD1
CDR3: CASSPSSRGLGVPQHF

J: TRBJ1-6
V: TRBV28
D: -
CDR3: CASSPDRSPGDSPLHF

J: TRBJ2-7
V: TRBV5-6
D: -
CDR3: CASSLGGLLFYEQYF

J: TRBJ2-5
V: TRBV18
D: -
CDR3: CASSRASPETQYF

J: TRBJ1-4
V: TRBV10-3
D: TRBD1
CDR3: CAISESMGQVNEKLFF

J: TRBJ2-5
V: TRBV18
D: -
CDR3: CASSPSQGETQYF

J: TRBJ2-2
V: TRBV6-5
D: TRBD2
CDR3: CASSKGLAGTGELFF

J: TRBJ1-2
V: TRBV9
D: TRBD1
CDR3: CASSALNGQGNYGYTF

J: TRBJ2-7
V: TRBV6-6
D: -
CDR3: CASSYVSDEQYF

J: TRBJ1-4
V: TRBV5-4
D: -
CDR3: CASSLDRLNEKLFF

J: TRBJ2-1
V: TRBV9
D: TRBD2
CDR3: CASSATSGSYEQFF

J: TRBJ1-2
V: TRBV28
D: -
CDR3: CASSLPDSHRYTF

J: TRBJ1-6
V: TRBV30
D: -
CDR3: CAWSVPGNFNSPLHF

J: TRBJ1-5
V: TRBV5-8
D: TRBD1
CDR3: CASSLGQGAYSNQPQHF

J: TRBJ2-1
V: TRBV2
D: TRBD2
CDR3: CASSEISSGVTYNEQFF

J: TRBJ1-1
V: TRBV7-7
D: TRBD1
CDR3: CASSYGQGGNNTEAFF

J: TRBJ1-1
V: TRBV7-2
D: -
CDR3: CASSLGAQLGTFF

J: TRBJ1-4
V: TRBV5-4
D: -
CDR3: CASSLDSLNEKLFF

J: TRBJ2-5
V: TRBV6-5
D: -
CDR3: CASSSMGASRETQYF

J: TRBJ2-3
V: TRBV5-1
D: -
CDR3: CASSPGGSTDTQYF

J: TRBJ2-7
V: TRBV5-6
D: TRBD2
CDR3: CASSFWTSGRARDEQYF

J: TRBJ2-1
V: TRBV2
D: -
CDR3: CASKVAVNEQFF

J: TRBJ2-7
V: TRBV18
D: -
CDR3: CASSRGTEQYF

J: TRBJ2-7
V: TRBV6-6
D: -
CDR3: CASSYSRGRAAYEQYF

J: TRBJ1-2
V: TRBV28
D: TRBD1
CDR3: CASSPPDRGNYGYTF

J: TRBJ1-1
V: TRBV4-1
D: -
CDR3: CASSPPRGAGTEAFF

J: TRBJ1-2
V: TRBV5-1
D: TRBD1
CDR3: CASSLGGQGSGYTF

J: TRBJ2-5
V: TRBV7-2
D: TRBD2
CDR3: CASSFSGRGSMETQYF

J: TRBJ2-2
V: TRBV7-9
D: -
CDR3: CASSLATLTGTGELFF

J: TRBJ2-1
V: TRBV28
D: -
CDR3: CASRARGRSSYNEQFF

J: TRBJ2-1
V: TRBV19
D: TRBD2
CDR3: CASSPSGTSYNEQFF

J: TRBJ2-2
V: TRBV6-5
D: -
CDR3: CASGAPSTGELFF

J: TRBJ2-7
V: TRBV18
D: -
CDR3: CASSPGRETYEQYF

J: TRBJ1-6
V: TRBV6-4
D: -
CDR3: CASSDPGSLDQASYNSPLHF

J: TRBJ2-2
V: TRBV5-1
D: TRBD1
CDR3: CATRAGTGGPGELFF

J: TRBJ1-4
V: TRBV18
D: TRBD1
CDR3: CASSLTGGTTNEKLFF

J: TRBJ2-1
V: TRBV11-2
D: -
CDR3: CASSLDPTGYNEQFF

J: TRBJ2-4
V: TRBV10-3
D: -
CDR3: CAISETDGLAKNIQYF

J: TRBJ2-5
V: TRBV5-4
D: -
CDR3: CASSQTGTSETQYF

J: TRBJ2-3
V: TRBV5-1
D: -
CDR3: CASSFNRDQSLDTQYF

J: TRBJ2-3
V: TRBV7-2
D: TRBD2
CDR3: CASSPPGLAGGAGHQYF